The 17 T cell receptor beta chains reported below all come from one sample, sequenced in a study of blood T cell repertoires in COVID-19. Repertoires were generated with immunoSEQ multiplex PCR, while TCRdb's copy carries only in-frame clones and drops some. The data show over 150,000 clones, roughly 84% seen once. The sample taken for sequencing was PBMCs or T cells enriched from blood (not recorded which). The source is a woman in her forties or fifties who had recovered from COVID-19.

The V and J genes are TRBV5-4 and TRBJ2-5; TRBD2 agrees at 9 bases. The V and J ends lost 1 base and 7 bases, in that order; junction bases with no gene match: 11. The CDR3 length is 16 residues. The germline gives CDR1 SGHNT, CDR2 YYREEE (reference sequence). In DNA, the CDR3 is TGTGCCAGCAGCTTGTTAGCGGGAGAGGATCGTCGGACCCAGTACTTC. It is translated as CASSLLAGEDRRTQYF.

The V call is TRBV19, the J call TRBJ2-7; 8 bases agree with TRBD2. The CDR3 sequence is 16 residues long. From germline, CDR1 is LNHDA and CDR2 SQIVND (reference sequence). With V trimmed by 5 bases and J by 0 bases, 9 bases remained unmatched. CDR3 in DNA: TGTGCCAGTAGTGCCCTTAGCGGGGTAAGCTCCTACGAGCAGTACTTC. Protein: CASSALSGVSSYEQYF. The full variable domain, completed using reference TRBV19 and TRBJ2-7, is DGGITQSPKYLFRKEGQNVTLSCEQNLNHDAMYWYRQDPGQGLRLIYYSQIVNDFQKGDIAEGYSVSREKKESFPLTVTSAQKNPTAFYLCASSALSGVSSYEQYFGPGTRLTVT.

This chain links TRBV5-5 with TRBJ2-7, with a tentative D call TRBD1 (5 bases). Germline-derived CDR1 and CDR2 are SGHKS and YYEKEE (reference sequence). CDR3 size: 11 residues. V dropped 2 bases and J dropped 8 bases, with 8 bases sitting between them. DNA for the CDR3: TGTGCCAGCAGCTTACAGGAGAAGCAGTACTTC. Protein sequence: CASSLQEKQYF.

This clone occurred once. The V gene is TRBV24-1, the J gene TRBJ1-4; 9 bases match TRBD1. CDR1 KGHDR and CDR2 SFDVKD come from the germline V gene. J lost 8 bases, V lost 5 bases, and 14 bases had no gene match. The CDR3 spans 17 residues. CDR3 protein: CATSGTRDRVNDEKLFF. The CDR3 nucleotides read TGTGCCACCAGTGGTACCCGGGACAGGGTAAATGACGAAAAACTGTTTTTT.

This chain links TRBV4-1 with TRBJ2-1, with 10 bases that match TRBD2. V gave up 3 bases and J gave up 0 bases; unmatched junction bases: 5. CDR1 and CDR2 (germline): MGHRA, YSYEKL. The CDR3 contains 17 residues. The CDR3 reads CASSHRLAGPSYNEQFF. The CDR3, as DNA: TGCGCCAGCAGCCATAGACTAGCGGGTCCCTCCTACAATGAGCAGTTCTTC.

The chain recombines TRBV5-4 with TRBJ1-1; D possibly corresponds to TRBD1 (6 bases). CDR3 size: 15 residues. The V and J ends lost 3 bases and 5 bases respectively, with 17 bases between them. Germline CDR1 is SGHNT and CDR2 is YYREEE (reference sequence). The CDR3 protein is CASSSWGGLGTEAFF. Written as DNA, the CDR3 is TGTGCCAGCAGCTCATGGGGGGGCTTAGGGACTGAAGCTTTCTTT.

The chain links TRBV30 to TRBJ2-5; 14 bases line up with TRBD2. The CDR3 is 15 residues long. Germline lookup yields CDR1 GTSNPN and CDR2 SVGIG (reference sequence). Losses at the gene ends were 8 bases for V and 4 bases for J; bases not matched to a gene: 9. The CDR3 protein is CARDPGTSGRETQYF. DNA for the CDR3: TGTGCCCGGGACCCGGGGACTAGCGGGAGAGAGACCCAGTACTTC.

This chain joins TRBV5-4 and TRBJ2-3; 9 bases agree with TRBD2. Per germline, CDR1 SGHNT and CDR2 YYREEE (reference sequence). CDR3 size: 17 residues. With V trimmed by 0 bases and J by 2 bases, 7 bases remained unmatched. In DNA form, the CDR3 reads TGTGCCAGCAGCTTGGCCAGGCTAGCGGGAACCACAGATACGCAGTATTTT. Its protein product is CASSLARLAGTTDTQYF.

The V and J genes are TRBV19 and TRBJ2-2, with 8 nucleotides matching TRBD2. Trimming cost V 9 bases and J 5 bases; bases outside gene matches: 11. This CDR3 is built from 15 residues. The V gene's germline CDR1 is LNHDA and CDR2 SQIVND (reference sequence). This CDR3 reads CASGIAGPATGELFF. The CDR3 DNA sequence: TGTGCCAGCGGCATAGCGGGACCGGCTACCGGGGAGCTGTTTTTT.

The chain links TRBV19 to TRBJ1-2; D is unclear. V was shortened by 3 bases and J by 1 base, with 18 bases between the two germline ends. CDR1 is LNHDA, CDR2 SQIVND, per germline (reference sequence). The CDR3 loop spans 17 amino acids. The CDR3 nucleotides read TGTGCCAGTAGTATTTTGTACAGCGGAAATCTTAACTATGGCTACACCTTC. Residues: CASSILYSGNLNYGYTF.

This clone was found a few times. The chain recombines TRBV9 with TRBJ1-1; 7 bases align to TRBD1. Trimming removed 0 bases from V and 1 base from J; junction bases left unmatched: 3. The CDR3 is 15 residues long. The germline CDR1 and CDR2 sequences are SGDLS and YYNGEE. The CDR3: CASSVAGTENTEAFF. DNA of the CDR3: TGTGCCAGCAGCGTAGCTGGGACAGAGAACACTGAAGCTTTCTTT.

This clone was observed many times. This chain connects TRBV5-1 to TRBJ1-2, with D unclear. CDR1 and CDR2 from the germline V gene are SGHRS and YFSETQ. Trimming stripped 4 bases from V and 5 bases from J, with 15 bases between. This CDR3 contains 14 residues. The CDR3 spells CASSPSRGLYGYTF. The DNA of the CDR3 is TGCGCCAGCAGCCCCTCGCGGGGTTTATATGGCTACACCTTC. The full variable domain, its missing parts supplied by reference TRBV5-1 and TRBJ1-2, is KAGVTQTPRYLIKTRGQQVTLSCSPISGHRSVSWYQQTPGQGLQFLFEYFSETQRNKGNFPGRFSGRQFSNSRSEMNVSTLELGDSALYLCASSPSRGLYGYTFGSGTRLTVV.

The rearrangement uses TRBV5-1 and TRBJ2-2, with 8 bases fitting TRBD2. The CDR3 length is 13 residues. V shed 5 bases and J 7 bases; nucleotides not matched to a gene: 4. Germline V CDR1 and CDR2: SGHRS, YFSETQ. The CDR3 loop reads CASSTSGNGELFF. The DNA of the CDR3 is TGCGCCAGCAGTACTAGCGGAAACGGGGAGCTGTTTTTT.

The gene calls are TRBV28 and TRBJ1-1; D possibly corresponds to TRBD1 (5 bases). The CDR3 spans 15 residues. V was clipped by 6 bases and J by 1 base, with 15 bases between them. CDR1 and CDR2 from the germline V gene are MDHEN and SYDVKM. CDR3 coding DNA: TGTGCCAGCAGGGGGCCCGGGAGTGGGAACACTGAAGCTTTCTTT. Its translation: CASRGPGSGNTEAFF.

V usage is TRBV18 and J usage is TRBJ1-4; D unresolved. This CDR3 has 14 amino acids. Trimming pared 3 bases from V and 4 bases from J, leaving 9 bases between. Germline values: CDR1 KGHSH, CDR2 LQKENI. CDR3 sequence reads: CASSPSPVNEKLFF. The CDR3 nucleotides are TGTGCCAGCTCACCCTCGCCGGTTAATGAAAAACTGTTTTTT.

V and J are TRBV28 and TRBJ2-7, with 8 bases matching TRBD1. Unmatched junction bases numbered 9, after V lost 5 bases and J lost 6 bases. This CDR3 is built from 14 residues. CDR1 and CDR2 from the germline V gene are MDHEN and SYDVKM. For the CDR3, the DNA is TGTGCCAGCAGTCCCGGACAGGGATTGAGCGAGCAGTACTTC. Protein product: CASSPGQGLSEQYF.

This clone is labeled medium-sized. The V and J genes are TRBV11-2 and TRBJ1-4, with TRBD1 identical over 8 bases. V trimming: 2 bases; J trimming: 7 bases; junction bases outside the gene matches: 12. Germline V gene lookup returns CDR1 SGHAT and CDR2 FQNNGV. The CDR3 has 17 amino acids. Here the CDR3 reads CASSLPRGQGDAEKLFF. As DNA, the CDR3 is TGTGCCAGCAGCTTACCACGAGGACAGGGCGATGCTGAAAAACTGTTTTTT.